The clone carrying this T cell receptor (beta chain) was picked up a small number of times. Each CDR3 protein is one row after TCRdb ran MiXCR on the RT-PCR reads. The sample lists about 680,000 distinct CDR3 sequences, approximately 15% seen once, with 3.6% in the top ten. The receptor comes from a female donor in good health, serving as a healthy control. Sequencing was performed on memory CD4+ T cells from blood.

The CDR3 protein is CASSYDSSGNTIYF. The DNA for the CDR3 is TGTGCCAGCAGTTACGACAGCTCTGGAAACACCATATATTTT. The gene calls are TRBV6-5 and TRBJ1-3; possibly TRBD1 for D (5 bases). V lost 2 bases and J 0 bases, leaving 5 bases between the germline ends. The CDR3 length is 14 residues. Per the germline V gene, CDR1 is MNHEY and CDR2 is SVGAGI.